This T cell receptor beta chain was obtained from a study of shared clonotypes between healthy human individuals (dated by TCRdb to 2019 to 2021). Notes on the research overall: The cohort comprised a couple of women and a few men aged 18 to 49 years. To increase sequencing depth and limit assay-specific biases, different laboratories used diverse techniques to prepare libraries and sequence TCR repertoires. To estimate repertoire size and how much clonotype sharing occurs between individuals, the study deeply sequenced the blood TCR repertoires of several healthy adults. For each donor, three plates each were used for CD4 naive and CD4 memory, two plates were used for CD8 naive, and one plate was used for CD8 memory. Per donor, leukapheresis produced somewhere between about 0.8 and 9.5 billion PBMCs. Summary of the overall study and its limitations: Based on pairwise subsampling, the degree of clonotype sharing among donors was expected to be affected by sequencing depth. The genetic and exposure-history diversity represented was limited by the small number of donors. Only blood was sampled, and tissue TCR repertoires likely differ from those in blood. Naive subsets generally had larger estimated clonotype richness than memory subsets. When several donors were compared, the shared fraction of clonotypes was around 5% for naive CD4, more than 3% for naive CD8, 2.3% for memory CD4, and under 0.5% for memory CD8. Incomplete sequencing was indicated by rarefaction of sorted-subset datasets, despite the large sequencing depth. Compared with non-shared clonotypes, clonotypes shared by all four sorted-subset donors had higher generation probabilities.

For this clone: The target of this receptor is not known. No base quality information exists; no much larger clone differs at one position.

The donors were healthy, HIV-negative adults who had no recently reported acute infections or vaccinations. Only Caucasian adults living in Nashville, Tennessee, USA were represented among the donors. CD4+ T cells were enriched through magnetic negative selection, after which naive cells were positively selected on CD45RA and the remaining negative fraction served as the memory subset. After blood collection by leukapheresis, PBMCs were isolated using Ficoll-Histopaque density gradient centrifugation and then cryopreserved in the vapor phase of liquid nitrogen. Purity and quantity of every magnetically sorted T cell population were checked by analytical flow cytometry. Genomic DNA was isolated from every sorted fraction and measured by UV absorbance on a Nanodrop 2000c. Cut back by 8 bases and 3 bases, the V and J ends lie 14 bases apart. The CDR3 spans 13 residues, from the cysteine through the phenylalanine. Only the CDR3 part of the read is kept: 39 bases, read in frame from the first base. Taken from the germline V gene, the CDR1 and CDR2 loops are SGHTA and FQGNSA.

Using the deep immunoSEQ assay, multiplex PCR amplified TCR CDR3 regions from genomic DNA. Extracted genomic DNA from each cell subset was spread evenly across all wells of several immunoSEQ 96-well plates, with each plate serving as a replicate. For sorted subsets, each replicate PCR was loaded with 200 ng genomic DNA, equivalent to 25,000 to 35,000 T cell genomes. Purified libraries were measured with a Qubit 3.0 fluorometer, size-checked on a Bioanalyzer 2100, and measured again with the KAPA Library Quantification kit. Every immunoSEQ 96-well plate was sequenced on a separate single-read 150-cycle Illumina NextSeq 550 flow cell. Concerning the study's data processing: Because the immunoSEQ output included only junctional sequences and no quality scores, the filtering could not be the same as the filtering used for full-length reads. To assign V/J genes and CDR3, sequences were annotated using PyIR, a Python wrapper for IgBLAST v1.9, with IMGT germline references. Reads were filtered out if the reads had weak V/J assignments (E-value above 1e-6), no CDR3, stop codons, out-of-frame junctions, or ambiguous translated residues. V3J clonotypes were defined by identical inferred V gene, J gene, and CDR3 amino acid sequence. Percentage overlap between repertoires was calculated by dividing the number of shared unique clonotypes by the size of the smaller repertoire. Repertoire richness was assessed with RTK rarefaction, the Chao1 estimator, and Recon v2.1 estimates of unobserved clonotypes. OLGA was used to compute generation probabilities for all TCRbeta clonotypes that the gDNA method yielded from several donors. Sourced from immuneACCESS, this table was stored by TCRdb with only in-frame sequences that have V and J called. A share of the clones is absent; for the studies checked, an unresolved V gene accounts for under half, and the remainder has no known explanation. V, J and clone size reflect that table, while D and trimming were determined from the DNA. The sample yields 1,100,000 or so clones; 70% to 80% were counted once. The ten largest account for approximately 0.56% of the sample.

Recombination joined TRBV7-2 with TRBJ2-7, and TRBD2 may be the D gene, going by 6 matching bases. The sequenced sample was memory CD4+ T cells from PBMCs. The sample's cell subset or site, from its label and the paper: CD45RA-negative fraction. The receptor was derived from a man between 18 and 35 years old in good health. Some clones in this sample may be carry-over from other donors' samples. CDR3 sequence: CASGRSDDYEQYF. The DNA is as follows: TGTGCCAGCGGGAGGTCGGACGACTACGAGCAGTACTTC.